The 18 T cell receptor beta chains listed next were all sequenced from one sample in a study of beta chain features in type 1 diabetes. Their target antigens are unknown. Whole-study results and caveats: Moderate but significant shortening of TCRB CDR3s was recorded in all four CD4+ subsets from Type 1 diabetes patients.

TCRB transcripts that were expressed got sequenced, as all of the isolated RNA had been reverse transcribed. Here immunoSEQ multiplex PCR was the method, and the copy in TCRdb shows in-frame clones only, minus some. The top ten hold approximately 0.086% of the sample, which has 200,000 to 250,000 clones, approximately 16% seen once. Source material: naive CD4+ T cells from blood. The receptors derive from a man between 25 and 39 years old with type 1 diabetes.

J is TRBJ2-5 and V is TRBV28, with D perhaps matching TRBD1 or TRBD2 (5 bases each). There are 17 residues in the CDR3. Germline CDR1 and CDR2: MDHEN and SYDVKM. Trimming removed 8 bases at V and 2 bases at J, with 24 bases between. The chain's CDR3 is CASSFHPSGGAQETQYF. The CDR3 nucleotides are TGTGCCAGCTCCTTTCACCCAAGCGGTGGGGCACAAGAGACCCAGTACTTC.

This chain connects TRBV27 to TRBJ2-3; maybe TRBD2 (5 bases). V gave up 3 bases and J gave up 2 bases, with 9 bases separating them. The germline V gene has CDR1 MNHEY and CDR2 SMNVEV (reference sequence). The length of the CDR3 is 14 residues. This CDR3 reads CASSFWESTDTQYF. DNA for the CDR3: TGTGCCAGCAGTTTTTGGGAGTCCACAGATACGCAGTATTTT.

The chain joins TRBV6-4 to TRBJ1-1; D uncertain. The V gene's germline CDR1 is MRHNA and CDR2 SNTAGT. Deletions cut 4 bases from V and 0 bases from J, with 6 bases between. The CDR3 has 13 amino acids. CDR3 nucleotides: TGTGCCAGCAGTGTCCGGATGAACACTGAAGCTTTCTTT. This codes for CASSVRMNTEAFF.

This clone was found a few times. This chain connects TRBV5-1 to TRBJ2-3, with D possibly TRBD1 on 5 matching bases. Per the germline V gene, CDR1 is SGHRS and CDR2 is YFSETQ. This CDR3 has 15 residues. V lost 0 bases and J lost 2, with 10 bases in between. The CDR3: CASSLEDSFTDTQYF. The CDR3 DNA follows: TGCGCCAGCAGCTTGGAAGACAGTTTCACAGATACGCAGTATTTT.

V usage is TRBV29-1 and J usage is TRBJ1-2; D is possibly TRBD1 (6 bases). Between the trimmed V and J ends, which lost 2 bases and 8 bases, there was a span of 12 bases. The CDR3 runs 12 residues. Germline lookup yields CDR1 SQVTM and CDR2 ANQGSEA. CDR3: CSVEKQGRGYTF. CDR3 bases: TGCAGCGTTGAAAAACAGGGAAGAGGCTACACCTTC. Complete variable domain (other parts from reference TRBV29-1 and TRBJ1-2): SAVISQKPSRDICQRGTSLTIQCQVDSQVTMMFWYRQQPGQSLTLIATANQGSEATYESGFVIDKFPISRPNLTFSTLTVSNMSPEDSSIYLCSVEKQGRGYTFGSGTRLTVV.

This clone occurred a few times. The J gene is TRBJ2-2, the V gene TRBV4-3; D not resolved. This CDR3 region has 14 residues. Germline-derived CDR1 and CDR2 are LGHNA and YSLEER. Trimming took off 3 bases at V and 6 bases at J, with 11 bases between the two ends. CDR3 sequence: CASSQAEIAGELFF. CDR3 nucleotides: TGCGCCAGCAGCCAGGCGGAGATAGCCGGGGAGCTGTTTTTT.

The rearrangement uses TRBV29-1 and TRBJ2-7, with a tentative D call TRBD1 (6 bases). The CDR3 has 15 amino acids. Germline V gene data show CDR1 as SQVTM and CDR2 as ANQGSEA. V gave up 6 bases and J gave up 4 bases, with 22 bases separating them. DNA for the CDR3: TGCAGCGTCGAAACACCGCAGGGGCTGGGATACGAGCAGTACTTC. Its protein is CSVETPQGLGYEQYF.

This chain joins TRBV7-9 and TRBJ2-3; 9 nucleotides align to TRBD1. The CDR3 loop spans 14 amino acids. J gave up 4 bases and V 5 bases, and 4 bases lay outside the gene matches. The germline V gene has CDR1 SEHNR and CDR2 FQNEAQ (reference sequence). In DNA form, the CDR3 reads TGTGCCAGCAGCCACGGACAGGGGTCAGATACGCAGTATTTT. This encodes CASSHGQGSDTQYF.

This clone appeared once. This chain links TRBV6-1 with TRBJ1-2, with a tentative D call TRBD1 (6 bases). Trimming pared 8 bases from V and 2 bases from J, leaving 12 bases between. Germline V CDR1 and CDR2: MNHNS, SASEGT. CDR3 length equals 13 residues. In nucleotides, the CDR3 is TGTGCCAGCCGACAGGCAACGAACTATGGCTACACCTTC. As protein: CASRQATNYGYTF.

The rearrangement links TRBV9 to TRBJ2-1; the D is unclear. Germline V lookup: CDR1 SGDLS, CDR2 YYNGEE. V dropped 6 bases and J dropped 4 bases, with 14 bases sitting between them. The CDR3 is 14 amino acids. The CDR3 here is CASTPLEVYNEQFF. The DNA for the CDR3 is TGTGCCAGCACCCCTCTCGAGGTTTACAATGAGCAGTTCTTC.

This clone was seen only a few times. The V and J genes are TRBV9 and TRBJ2-1; 9 positions match TRBD2. V trimming: 2 bases; J trimming: 6 bases; junction bases outside the gene matches: 6. Germline CDR1 and CDR2: SGDLS and YYNGEE. The CDR3 totals 15 residues. CDR3 region: CASSVNQGLANEQFF. The CDR3 DNA sequence: TGTGCCAGCAGCGTCAACCAGGGACTAGCCAATGAGCAGTTCTTC.

This clone was recorded a few times. The J gene is TRBJ2-3, the V gene TRBV19; D is undetermined. This CDR3 is built from 13 residues. Trimming pared 6 bases from V and 8 bases from J, leaving 15 bases between. Per the germline V gene, CDR1 is LNHDA and CDR2 is SQIVND (reference sequence). CDR3 region: CASSDHDLATQYF. The CDR3 nucleotides read TGTGCCAGTAGCGACCATGACCTGGCTACGCAGTATTTT.

This chain links TRBV9 with TRBJ1-2; TRBD1 is a possible D gene (5 bases). Germline V gives CDR1 SGDLS, CDR2 YYNGEE. This CDR3 has 12 residues. V was shortened by 4 bases and J by 6 bases, with 10 bases between the two germline ends. CDR3 DNA sequence: TGTGCCAGCAGCCCTCGGGGGGATGGCTACACCTTC. Translating gives CASSPRGDGYTF. The entire variable domain, with the rest obtained from reference TRBV9 and TRBJ1-2, is as follows: DSGVTQTPKHLITATGQRVTLRCSPRSGDLSVYWYQQSLDQGLQFLIQYYNGEERAKGNILERFSAQQFPDLHSELNLSSLELGDSALYFCASSPRGDGYTFGSGTRLTVV.

This chain uses TRBV29-1 with TRBJ2-2, with 9 bases aligning to TRBD2. The germline gives CDR1 SQVTM, CDR2 ANQGSEA. Trimming at V came to 8 bases and at J to 7 bases, leaving 14 bases not matched to a gene. The CDR3 spans 15 residues. CDR3 sequence: CSSQIGISGSGELFF. CDR3 DNA: TGCAGCTCCCAGATTGGAATTAGCGGGAGCGGGGAGCTGTTTTTT.

The chain has TRBV30 and TRBJ1-5; 11 positions match TRBD1. After removal of 3 bases from V and 1 base from J, the junction contained 2 bases not matched to a gene. Germline assignment: CDR1 GTSNPN and CDR2 SVGIG (reference sequence). The CDR3 contains 15 residues. CDR3 in DNA: TGTGCCTGGAGGGACAGGGGGCGAAGCAATCAGCCCCAGCATTTT. This translates into CAWRDRGRSNQPQHF.

This clone was found a few times. This chain connects TRBV30 to TRBJ2-3; D is unclear. From germline, CDR1 is GTSNPN and CDR2 SVGIG (reference sequence). Trimming stripped 0 bases from V and 5 bases from J, with 3 bases between. This CDR3 is built from 11 residues. As DNA, the CDR3 is TGTGCCTGGAGTGTGGAAGATACGCAGTATTTT. Translating gives CAWSVEDTQYF.

This clone was observed a handful of times. CDR3 in amino acids: CAWNRAGVNQPQHF. DNA of the CDR3: TGTGCCTGGAATCGGGCCGGAGTCAATCAGCCCCAGCATTTT. This chain uses TRBV30 with TRBJ1-5; D is uncertain. CDR3 length: 14 residues. The V gene's germline CDR1 is GTSNPN and CDR2 SVGIG (reference sequence). The germline V and J ends were trimmed by 4 bases and 3 bases, with 13 bases remaining between them. The variable domain in full, with the rest retrieved from reference TRBV30 and TRBJ1-5, is SQTIHQWPATLVQPVGSPLSLECTVEGTSNPNLYWYRQAAGRGLQLLFYSVGIGQISSEVPQNLSASRPQDRQFILSSKKLLLSDSGFYLCAWNRAGVNQPQHFGDGTRLSIL.

The chain carries TRBV28 and TRBJ2-4; weak D call: TRBD1 (5 bases). The CDR3 extends over 13 amino acids. Trimming cost V 2 bases and J 8 bases, with 10 bases left between them. Germline CDR1 reads MDHEN; CDR2 reads SYDVKM. DNA for the CDR3: TGTGCCAGCAGTTTAGGGGCGCCAGACATTCAGTACTTC. Amino acids: CASSLGAPDIQYF.